Below, 4 T cell receptor beta chains from the same sample are listed, as sequenced in a study of blood T cell repertoires in COVID-19. Repertoires were generated with immunoSEQ multiplex PCR, while TCRdb's copy carries only in-frame clones and drops some. The data contain 100,000 or so clones, roughly 84% of them singletons. Sequencing was carried out using peripheral blood. The receptors originated from a man between 65 and 85 years old with active or convalescent COVID-19.

The genes are TRBV9 and TRBJ1-3; D is ambiguous. Germline CDR1 reads SGDLS; CDR2 reads YYNGEE. V lost 0 bases and J 4 bases, leaving 14 bases between the germline ends. The CDR3 has 16 residues. DNA for the CDR3: TGTGCCAGCAGCGTAGCCAACCCCCTAGGCGGAAACACCATATATTTT. This translates into CASSVANPLGGNTIYF.

The V call is TRBV30, the J call TRBJ1-5; the D gene is possibly TRBD1 (6 bases). Trimming removed 2 bases from V and 3 bases from J, with 14 bases in between. Germline V gene sequence: CDR1 GTSNPN, CDR2 SVGIG (reference sequence). The CDR3 contains 15 residues. CDR3 in amino acids: CAWSPRQVSNQPQHF. Here the CDR3 DNA reads TGTGCCTGGAGTCCCCGACAGGTTTCCAATCAGCCCCAGCATTTT.

This clone was counted only a few times. The J gene is TRBJ2-2, the V gene TRBV29-1, with 7 positions matching TRBD1. After removal of 7 bases from V and 5 bases from J, the junction contained 13 bases not matched to a gene. The CDR3 totals 15 residues. CDR1 SQVTM and CDR2 ANQGSEA come from the germline V gene. This CDR3 is CSATLQGRGTGELFF. The CDR3 DNA sequence: TGCAGCGCTACACTACAGGGGCGCGGAACCGGGGAGCTGTTTTTT.

The genes are TRBV5-1 and TRBJ2-3; 14 nucleotides agree with TRBD2. Germline assignment: CDR1 SGHRS and CDR2 YFSETQ. The CDR3 has 16 amino acids. Unmatched junction bases numbered 5, after V lost 5 bases and J lost 3 bases. DNA for the CDR3: TGCGCCAGCAGGACTAGCGGGGGGGCCGGGACAGATACGCAGTATTTT. Its protein is CASRTSGGAGTDTQYF.